Below, one T cell receptor beta chain is given with its context. As yet, its antigen is unknown. A much bigger clone sits one base away, suggesting this may be a read error. These data belong to a study of blood T cells in healthy people across ages. Whole-study context: The template switching approach captured approximately one barcoded beta molecule for every two T cells.

Together with a sample-barcoded 5' primer, a J-beta primer mix was included in a second PCR lasting about 6 to 11 cycles. TCRdb passed the 5' RACE reads through MiXCR, listing each CDR3 protein once. The sample holds 850,000 or so distinct CDR3 sequences, around 30% seen once. Each sample yielded at least 5 micrograms of PBMC total RNA. Points from the study as a whole: A greater number of naive CD4+ cells and higher diversity distinguished long-lived donors from aged donors. Across the age range, TCR beta diversity per million T cells fell in a roughly linear way.

CDR3 length equals 17 residues. Unmatched junction bases numbered 11, after V lost 8 bases and J lost 2 bases. Per germline, CDR1 SNHLY and CDR2 FYNNEI. This receptor was taken from a woman aged 80 or over in good health. The sequenced sample was blood. The chain joins TRBV2 to TRBJ2-7; 14 bases fit TRBD2. CDR3 loop: CASGAGLAGGWTYEQYF. DNA of the CDR3: TGTGCCAGCGGTGCTGGACTAGCGGGGGGCTGGACCTACGAGCAGTACTTC.